The text below deals with one T cell receptor beta chain. Its specificity is not known. This sample is part of a study of identifying expanded T cells in peripheral blood. Study-level points and caveats: Over about two and four weeks, about 15 and 19 clones changed, versus approximately 1.1 between replicates. Approximately two-week clone count variance significantly increased as total template count grew.

The protocol was immunoSEQ multiplex PCR, while the TCRdb copy is restricted to in-frame clones and leaves out a portion. The sample lists 65,000 to 95,000 clones; about 83% were seen once. During the collection period, no donor immune events like infections were recorded. From germline, CDR1 is MDHEN and CDR2 SYDVKM. The CDR3 is made up of 17 amino acids. Between the trimmed V and J ends, which lost 3 bases and 5 bases, there was a span of 19 bases. The clonotype originates from a person aged 18-70 years in good health. The genes are TRBV28 and TRBJ1-4; no firm D call. The sequenced sample consisted of blood. The CDR3 DNA reads as TGTGCCAGCAGTTTTCTGTATGGGGTCCTTAGAAATGAAAAACTGTTTTTT. Encoded protein: CASSFLYGVLRNEKLFF.